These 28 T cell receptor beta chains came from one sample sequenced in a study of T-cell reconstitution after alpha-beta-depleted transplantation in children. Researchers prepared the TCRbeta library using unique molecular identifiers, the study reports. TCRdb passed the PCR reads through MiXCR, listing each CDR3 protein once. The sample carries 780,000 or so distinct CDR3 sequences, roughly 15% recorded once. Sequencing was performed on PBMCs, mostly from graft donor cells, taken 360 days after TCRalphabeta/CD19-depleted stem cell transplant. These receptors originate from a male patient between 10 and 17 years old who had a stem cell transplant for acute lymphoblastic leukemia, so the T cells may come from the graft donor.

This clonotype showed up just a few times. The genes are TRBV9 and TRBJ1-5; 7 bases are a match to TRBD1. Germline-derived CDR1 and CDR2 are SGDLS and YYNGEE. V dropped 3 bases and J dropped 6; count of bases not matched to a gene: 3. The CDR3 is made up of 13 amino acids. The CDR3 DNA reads TGTGCCAGCAGCGCGACAGGGATTCAGCCCCAGCATTTT. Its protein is CASSATGIQPQHF.

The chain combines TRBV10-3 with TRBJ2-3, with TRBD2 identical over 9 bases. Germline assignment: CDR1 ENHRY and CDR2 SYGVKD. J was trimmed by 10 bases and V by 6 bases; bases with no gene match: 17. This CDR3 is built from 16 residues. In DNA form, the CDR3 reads TGTGCCATCAGAGGCCCCGAGACTAGCGGAACGGAGGCGCAGTATTTT. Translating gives CAIRGPETSGTEAQYF.

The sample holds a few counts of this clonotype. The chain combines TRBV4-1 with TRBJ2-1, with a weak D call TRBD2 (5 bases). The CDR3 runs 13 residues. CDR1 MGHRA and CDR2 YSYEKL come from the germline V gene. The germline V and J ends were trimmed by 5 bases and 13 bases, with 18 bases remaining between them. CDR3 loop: CASSYPGLSTQFF. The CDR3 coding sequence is TGCGCCAGCAGCTATCCCGGACTGAGCACCCAGTTCTTC.

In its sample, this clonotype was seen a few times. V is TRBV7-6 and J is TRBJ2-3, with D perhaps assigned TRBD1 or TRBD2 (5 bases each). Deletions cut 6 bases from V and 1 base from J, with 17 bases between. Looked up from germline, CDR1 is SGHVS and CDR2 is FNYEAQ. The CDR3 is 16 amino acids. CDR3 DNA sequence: TGTGCCAGCAGGTTGAGGAGGCTAGGGGGCACAGATACGCAGTATTTT. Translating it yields CASRLRRLGGTDTQYF.

The CDR3 loop reads CASSLGSERRGPGKNIQYF. The CDR3 region has the DNA TGCGCCAGCAGCTTGGGTTCAGAAAGAAGGGGGCCGGGCAAAAACATTCAGTACTTC. The chain employs TRBV5-1 and TRBJ2-4; 7 bases fit TRBD1. Per the germline V gene, CDR1 is SGHRS and CDR2 is YFSETQ. J lost 3 bases, V lost 0 bases, and 15 bases had no gene match. The CDR3 runs to 19 residues.

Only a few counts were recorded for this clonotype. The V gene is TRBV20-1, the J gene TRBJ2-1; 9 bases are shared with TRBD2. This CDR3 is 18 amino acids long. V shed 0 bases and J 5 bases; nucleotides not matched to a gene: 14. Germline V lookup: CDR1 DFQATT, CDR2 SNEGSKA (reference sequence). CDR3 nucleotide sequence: TGCAGTGCTAGAGATTGGTTATGGCGGGAGGGCCAAAACAATGAGCAGTTCTTC. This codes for CSARDWLWREGQNNEQFF.

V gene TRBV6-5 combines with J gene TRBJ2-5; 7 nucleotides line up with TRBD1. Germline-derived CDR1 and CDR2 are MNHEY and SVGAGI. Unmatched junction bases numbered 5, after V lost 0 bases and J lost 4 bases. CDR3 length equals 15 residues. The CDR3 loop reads CASSYSRGGRETQYF. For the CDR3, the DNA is TGTGCCAGCAGTTACTCGAGAGGGGGCAGAGAGACCCAGTACTTC.

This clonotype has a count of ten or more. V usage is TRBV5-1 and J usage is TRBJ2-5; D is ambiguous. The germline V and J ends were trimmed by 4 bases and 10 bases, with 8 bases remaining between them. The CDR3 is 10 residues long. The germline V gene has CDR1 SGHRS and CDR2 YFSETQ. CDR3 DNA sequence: TGCGCCAGCAGCCCGGAAGACCAGTACTTC. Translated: CASSPEDQYF.

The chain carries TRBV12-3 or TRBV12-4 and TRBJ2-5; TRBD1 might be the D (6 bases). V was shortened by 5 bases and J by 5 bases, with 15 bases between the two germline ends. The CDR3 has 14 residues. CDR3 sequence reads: CASSQGSGWETQYF. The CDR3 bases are TGTGCCAGCAGTCAGGGGTCAGGGTGGGAGACCCAGTACTTC.

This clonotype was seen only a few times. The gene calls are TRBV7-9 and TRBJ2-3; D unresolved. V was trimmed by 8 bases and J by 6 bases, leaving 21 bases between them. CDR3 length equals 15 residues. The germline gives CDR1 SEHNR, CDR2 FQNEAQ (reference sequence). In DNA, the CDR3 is TGTGCCAGCGGAAGGGTGGCCGGAGTTGGGGATACGCAGTATTTT. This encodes CASGRVAGVGDTQYF.

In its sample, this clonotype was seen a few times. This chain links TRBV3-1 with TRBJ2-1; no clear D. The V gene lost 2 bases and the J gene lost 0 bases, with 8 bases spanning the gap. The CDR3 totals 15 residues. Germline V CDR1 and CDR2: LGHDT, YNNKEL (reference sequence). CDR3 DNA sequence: TGTGCCAGCAGCCAAATGCTAAGCTCCTACAATGAGCAGTTCTTC. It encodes CASSQMLSSYNEQFF.

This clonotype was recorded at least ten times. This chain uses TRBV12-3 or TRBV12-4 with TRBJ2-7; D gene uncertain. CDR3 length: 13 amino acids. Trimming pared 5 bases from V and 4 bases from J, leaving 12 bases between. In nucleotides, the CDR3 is TGTGCCAGCAGTCTGCTTTTAGATTACGAGCAGTACTTC. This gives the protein CASSLLLDYEQYF.

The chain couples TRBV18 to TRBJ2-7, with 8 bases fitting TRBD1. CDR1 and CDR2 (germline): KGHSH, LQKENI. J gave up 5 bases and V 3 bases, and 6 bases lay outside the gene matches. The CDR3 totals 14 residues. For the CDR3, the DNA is TGTGCCAGCTCACCGGACAGGGCCACCCACGAGCAGTACTTC. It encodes CASSPDRATHEQYF.

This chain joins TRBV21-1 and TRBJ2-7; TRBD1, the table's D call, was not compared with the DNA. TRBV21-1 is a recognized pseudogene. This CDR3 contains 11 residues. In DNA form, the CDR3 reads TGTGCCAGCAGGTGCCCGGACGAGCAGTACTTC. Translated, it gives CASRCPDEQYF.

The CDR3: CSVVGHLSYEQYF. The CDR3 DNA is TGCAGCGTTGTGGGACACCTAAGCTACGAGCAGTACTTC. This chain joins TRBV29-1 and TRBJ2-7; D is possibly TRBD1 (6 bases). Germline V gene data show CDR1 as SQVTM and CDR2 as ANQGSEA. Trimming cost V 4 bases and J 3 bases, with 13 bases left between them. This CDR3 has 13 residues.

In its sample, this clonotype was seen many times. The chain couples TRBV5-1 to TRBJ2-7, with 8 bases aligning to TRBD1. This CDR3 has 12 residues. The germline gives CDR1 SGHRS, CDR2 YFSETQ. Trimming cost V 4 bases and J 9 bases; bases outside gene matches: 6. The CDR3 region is CASSLGQGGQYF. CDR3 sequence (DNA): TGCGCCAGCAGCCTCGGACAGGGAGGGCAGTACTTC.

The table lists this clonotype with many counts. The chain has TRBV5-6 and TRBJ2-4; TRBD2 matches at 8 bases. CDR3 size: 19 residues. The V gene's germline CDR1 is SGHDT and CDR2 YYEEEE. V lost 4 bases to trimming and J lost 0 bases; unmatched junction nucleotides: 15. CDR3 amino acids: CASSRGRGETPLAKNIQYF. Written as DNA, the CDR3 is TGTGCCAGCAGCCGGGGGCGGGGGGAGACACCCCTAGCCAAAAACATTCAGTACTTC.

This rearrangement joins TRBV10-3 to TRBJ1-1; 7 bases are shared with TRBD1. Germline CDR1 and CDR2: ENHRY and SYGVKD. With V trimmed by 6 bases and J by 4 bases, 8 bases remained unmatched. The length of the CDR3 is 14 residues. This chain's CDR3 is CAISRQGSVTEAFF. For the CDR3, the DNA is TGTGCCATCAGCAGACAGGGTTCGGTCACTGAAGCTTTCTTT.

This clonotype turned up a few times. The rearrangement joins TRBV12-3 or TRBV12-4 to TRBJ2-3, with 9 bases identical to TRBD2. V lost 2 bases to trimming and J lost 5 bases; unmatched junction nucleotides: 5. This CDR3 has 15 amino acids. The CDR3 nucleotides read TGTGCCAGCAGTTTAAAACTAGCGGGCATAGATACGCAGTATTTT. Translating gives CASSLKLAGIDTQYF.

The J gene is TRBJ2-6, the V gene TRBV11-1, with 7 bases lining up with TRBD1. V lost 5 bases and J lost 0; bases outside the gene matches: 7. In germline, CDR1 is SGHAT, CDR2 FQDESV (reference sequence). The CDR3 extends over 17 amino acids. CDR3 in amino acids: CASSPRDSLSGANVLTF. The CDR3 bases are TGTGCCAGCAGCCCCCGGGACAGCCTCTCTGGGGCCAACGTCCTGACTTTC.

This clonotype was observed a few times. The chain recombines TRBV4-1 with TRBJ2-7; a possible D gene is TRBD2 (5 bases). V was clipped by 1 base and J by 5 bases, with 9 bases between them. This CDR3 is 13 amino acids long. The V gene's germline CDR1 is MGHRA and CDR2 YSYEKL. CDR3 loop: CASSQVLTNEQYF. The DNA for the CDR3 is TGCGCCAGCAGCCAAGTTCTGACTAACGAGCAGTACTTC.

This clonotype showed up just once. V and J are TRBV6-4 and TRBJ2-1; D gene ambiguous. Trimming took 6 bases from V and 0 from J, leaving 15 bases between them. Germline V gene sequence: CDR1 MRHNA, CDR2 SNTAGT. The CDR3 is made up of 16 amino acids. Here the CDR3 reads CASRPFSLSSYNEQFF. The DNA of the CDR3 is TGTGCCAGCAGGCCTTTTTCTTTGAGCTCCTACAATGAGCAGTTCTTC.

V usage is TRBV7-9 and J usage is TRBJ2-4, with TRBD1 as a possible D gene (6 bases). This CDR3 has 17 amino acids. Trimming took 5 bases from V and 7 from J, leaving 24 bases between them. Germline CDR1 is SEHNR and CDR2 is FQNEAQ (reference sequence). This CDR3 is CASSPHPRTGLRNIQYF. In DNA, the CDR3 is TGTGCCAGCAGCCCTCATCCACGAACAGGGCTTCGCAACATTCAGTACTTC.

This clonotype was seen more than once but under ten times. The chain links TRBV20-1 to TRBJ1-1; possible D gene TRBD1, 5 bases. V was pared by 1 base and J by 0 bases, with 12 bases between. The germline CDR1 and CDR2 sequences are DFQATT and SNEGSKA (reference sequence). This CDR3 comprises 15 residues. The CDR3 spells CSARGWDGMNTEAFF. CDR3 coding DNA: TGCAGTGCTAGAGGGTGGGACGGGATGAACACTGAAGCTTTCTTT.

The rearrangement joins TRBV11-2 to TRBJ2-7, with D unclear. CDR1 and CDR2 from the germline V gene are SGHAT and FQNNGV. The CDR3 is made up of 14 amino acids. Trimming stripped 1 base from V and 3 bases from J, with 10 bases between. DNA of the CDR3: TGTGCCAGCAGCTTAGTACAGTTTTTCTACGAGCAGTACTTC. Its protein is CASSLVQFFYEQYF.

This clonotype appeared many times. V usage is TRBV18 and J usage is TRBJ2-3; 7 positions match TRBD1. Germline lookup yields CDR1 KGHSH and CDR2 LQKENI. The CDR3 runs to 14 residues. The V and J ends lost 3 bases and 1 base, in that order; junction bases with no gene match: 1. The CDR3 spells CASSPGQGTDTQYF. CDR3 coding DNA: TGTGCCAGCTCACCCGGACAGGGCACAGATACGCAGTATTTT.

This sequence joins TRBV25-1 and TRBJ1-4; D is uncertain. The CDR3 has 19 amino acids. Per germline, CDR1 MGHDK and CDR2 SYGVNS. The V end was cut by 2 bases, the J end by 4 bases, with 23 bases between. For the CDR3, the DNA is TGTGCCAGCAGTGAAGAGACAAGTAGGCCACTCGTTTTTAATGAAAAACTGTTTTTT. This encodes CASSEETSRPLVFNEKLFF.

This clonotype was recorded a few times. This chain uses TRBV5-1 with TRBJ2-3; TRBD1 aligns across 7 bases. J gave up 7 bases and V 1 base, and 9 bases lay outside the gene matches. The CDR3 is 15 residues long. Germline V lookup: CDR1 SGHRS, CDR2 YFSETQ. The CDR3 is CASSLLTGYGNTQYF. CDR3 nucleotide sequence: TGCGCCAGCAGCTTGCTGACAGGGTACGGGAATACGCAGTATTTT.